This note documents a single TCR beta chain sequence. Its antigen remains unknown. This entry is derived from a study of T cells after posttransplantation cyclophosphamide. The study's findings and limits: Recipient CMV seropositivity and CMV reactivation strongly tracked TRB clonality. Donor-recipient repertoire similarity was low at 1-2 months, rising over year one. Skin or GI-infiltrating T cells shared few TRB sequences with blood.

Peripheral blood was collected from the related graft donor on the marrow donation day. Libraries were prepared by immunoSEQ multiplex PCR; TCRdb keeps only in-frame clonotypes and omits some of them. The sample is made up of over 25,000 clones, none counted only once. J gave up 0 bases and V 0 bases, and 5 bases lay outside the gene matches. This CDR3 has 17 amino acids. Germline-derived CDR1 and CDR2 are SGDLS and YYNGEE. The clonotype was recovered from an older woman in good health, CMV-negative, and a related stem cell transplant donor. The sample consisted of PBMCs. The chain carries TRBV9 and TRBJ2-3, with TRBD2 identical over 9 bases. Here the CDR3 reads CASSVGASGTSTDTQYF. In DNA form, the CDR3 reads TGTGCCAGCAGCGTAGGTGCTAGCGGGACTAGCACAGATACGCAGTATTTT.